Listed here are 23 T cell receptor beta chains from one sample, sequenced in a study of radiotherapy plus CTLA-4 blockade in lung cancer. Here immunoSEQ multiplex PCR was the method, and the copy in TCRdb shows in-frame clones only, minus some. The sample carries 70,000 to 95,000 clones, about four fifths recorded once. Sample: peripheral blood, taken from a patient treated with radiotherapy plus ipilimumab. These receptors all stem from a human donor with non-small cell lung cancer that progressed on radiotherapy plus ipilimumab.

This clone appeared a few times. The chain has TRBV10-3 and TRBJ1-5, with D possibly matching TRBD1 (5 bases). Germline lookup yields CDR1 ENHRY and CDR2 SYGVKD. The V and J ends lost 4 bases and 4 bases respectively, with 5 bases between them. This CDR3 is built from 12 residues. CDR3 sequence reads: CAISGTNQPQHF. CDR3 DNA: TGTGCCATCAGTGGGACAAATCAGCCCCAGCATTTT.

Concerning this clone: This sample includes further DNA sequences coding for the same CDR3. The CDR3 here is CATSRVGGSTEAFF. The CDR3 DNA reads as TGTGCCACCAGCAGAGTGGGGGGATCCACTGAAGCTTTCTTT. V and J are TRBV15 and TRBJ1-1, with D tentatively TRBD1 (5 bases). This CDR3 spans 14 amino acids. Germline CDR1 LNHNV, CDR2 YYDKDF (reference sequence). Trimming pared 1 base from V and 4 bases from J, leaving 10 bases between.

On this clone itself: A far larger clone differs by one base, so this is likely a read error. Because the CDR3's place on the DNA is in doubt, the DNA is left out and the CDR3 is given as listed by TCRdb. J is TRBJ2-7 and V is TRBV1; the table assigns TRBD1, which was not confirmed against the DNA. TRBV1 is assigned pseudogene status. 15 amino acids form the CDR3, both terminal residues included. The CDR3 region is CTSSFGQGASYEQYF.

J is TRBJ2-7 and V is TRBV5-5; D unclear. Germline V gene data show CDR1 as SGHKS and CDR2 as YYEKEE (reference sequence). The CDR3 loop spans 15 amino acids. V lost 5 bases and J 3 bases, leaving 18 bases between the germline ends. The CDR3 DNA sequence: TGTGCCAGCAGGGCCTCCCCAGGCCCAAACTACGAGCAGTACTTC. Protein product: CASRASPGPNYEQYF.

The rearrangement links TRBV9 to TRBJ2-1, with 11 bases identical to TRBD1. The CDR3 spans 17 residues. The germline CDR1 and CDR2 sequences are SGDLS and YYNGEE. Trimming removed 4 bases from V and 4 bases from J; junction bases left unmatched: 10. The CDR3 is CASSSRDRGSLYNEQFF. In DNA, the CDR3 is TGTGCCAGCAGCTCCCGGGACAGGGGGTCACTATACAATGAGCAGTTCTTC.

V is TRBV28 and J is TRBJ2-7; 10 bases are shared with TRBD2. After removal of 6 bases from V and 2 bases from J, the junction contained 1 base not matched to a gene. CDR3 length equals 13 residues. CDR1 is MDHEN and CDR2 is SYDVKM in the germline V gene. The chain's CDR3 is CASRSGGAYEQYF. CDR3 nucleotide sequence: TGTGCCAGCAGGAGCGGGGGGGCCTACGAGCAGTACTTC.

CDR3 coding DNA: TGCGCCAGCAGCCCCCGACTAGCGGGAGGGCCGGGGGATACGCAGTATTTT. This translates into CASSPRLAGGPGDTQYF. V is TRBV5-1 and J is TRBJ2-3; 14 positions agree with TRBD2. The V gene end was trimmed by 4 bases and the J gene end by 6 bases; junction bases not matched to a gene: 10. The germline V gene has CDR1 SGHRS and CDR2 YFSETQ. The CDR3 loop spans 17 amino acids.

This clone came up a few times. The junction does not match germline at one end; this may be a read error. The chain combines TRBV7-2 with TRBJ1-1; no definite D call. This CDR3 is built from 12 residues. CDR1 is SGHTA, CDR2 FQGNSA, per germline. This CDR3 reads CASSSQSSPTAF. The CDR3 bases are TGTGCCAGCAGCTCCCAGTCCTCCCCCACGGCTTTT.

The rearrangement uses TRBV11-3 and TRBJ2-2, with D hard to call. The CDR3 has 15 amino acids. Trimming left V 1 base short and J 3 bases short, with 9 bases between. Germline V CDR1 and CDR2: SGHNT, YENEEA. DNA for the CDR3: TGTGCCAGCAGCTTAGGTCAGACGGACACCGGGGAGCTGTTTTTT. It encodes CASSLGQTDTGELFF. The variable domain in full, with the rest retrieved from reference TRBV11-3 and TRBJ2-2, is EAGVVQSPRYKIIEKKQPVAFWCNPISGHNTLYWYLQNLGQGPELLIRYENEEAVDDSQLPKDRFSAERLKGVDSTLKIQPAELGDSAVYLCASSLGQTDTGELFFGEGSRLTVL.

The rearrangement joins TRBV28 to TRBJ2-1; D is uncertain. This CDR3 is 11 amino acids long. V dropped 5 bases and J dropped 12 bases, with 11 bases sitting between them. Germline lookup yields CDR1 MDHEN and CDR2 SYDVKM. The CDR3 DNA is TGTGCCAGCAGTCGTATAGGTAGGCAGTTCTTC. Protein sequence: CASSRIGRQFF.

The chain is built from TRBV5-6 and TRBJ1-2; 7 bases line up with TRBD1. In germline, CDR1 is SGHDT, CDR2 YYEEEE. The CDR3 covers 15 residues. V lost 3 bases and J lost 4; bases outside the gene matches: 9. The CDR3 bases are TGTGCCAGCAGCTATCGTAACTACAGGGGCTATGGCTACACCTTC. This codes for CASSYRNYRGYGYTF.

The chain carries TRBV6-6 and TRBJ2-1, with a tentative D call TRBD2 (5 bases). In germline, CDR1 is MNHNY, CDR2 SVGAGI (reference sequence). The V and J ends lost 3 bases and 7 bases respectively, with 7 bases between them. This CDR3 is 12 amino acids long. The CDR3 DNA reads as TGTGCCAGCAGTTATTCGGGGAATGAGCAGTTCTTC. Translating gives CASSYSGNEQFF.

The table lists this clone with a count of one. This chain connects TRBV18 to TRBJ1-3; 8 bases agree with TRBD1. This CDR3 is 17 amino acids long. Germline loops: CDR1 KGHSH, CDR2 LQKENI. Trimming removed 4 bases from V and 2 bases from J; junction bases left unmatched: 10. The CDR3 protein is CASSRGQGAGTGNTIYF. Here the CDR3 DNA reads TGTGCCAGCTCACGAGGGCAGGGGGCTGGAACTGGAAACACCATATATTTT.

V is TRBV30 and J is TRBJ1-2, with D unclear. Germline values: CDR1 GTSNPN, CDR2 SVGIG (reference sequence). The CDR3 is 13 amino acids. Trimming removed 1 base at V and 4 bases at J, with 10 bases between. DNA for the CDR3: TGTGCCTGGAGTGCGCAGGCCCCCTATGGCTACACCTTC. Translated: CAWSAQAPYGYTF.

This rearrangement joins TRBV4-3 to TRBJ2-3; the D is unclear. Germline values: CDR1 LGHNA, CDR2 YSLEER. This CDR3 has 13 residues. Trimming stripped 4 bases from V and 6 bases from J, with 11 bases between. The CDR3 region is CASSPRGRDTQYF. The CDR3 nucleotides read TGCGCCAGCAGCCCCCGTGGACGGGATACGCAGTATTTT.

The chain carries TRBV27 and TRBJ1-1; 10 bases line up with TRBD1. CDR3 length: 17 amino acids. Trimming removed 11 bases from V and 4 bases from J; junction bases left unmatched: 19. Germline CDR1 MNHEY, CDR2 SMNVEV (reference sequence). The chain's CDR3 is CAPRDRGTFQGGTEAFF. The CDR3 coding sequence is TGTGCCCCCCGGGACAGGGGTACGTTTCAAGGTGGCACTGAAGCTTTCTTT.

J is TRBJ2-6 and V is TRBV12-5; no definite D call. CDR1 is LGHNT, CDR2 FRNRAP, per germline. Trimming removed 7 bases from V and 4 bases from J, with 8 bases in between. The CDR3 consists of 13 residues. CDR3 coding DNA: TGTGCTAGTGCCAAGAGCGGGGCCAACGTCCTGACTTTC. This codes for CASAKSGANVLTF.

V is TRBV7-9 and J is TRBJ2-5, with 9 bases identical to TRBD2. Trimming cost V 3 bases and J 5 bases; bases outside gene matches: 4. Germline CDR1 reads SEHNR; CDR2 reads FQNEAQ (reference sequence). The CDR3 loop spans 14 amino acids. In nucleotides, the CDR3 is TGTGCCAGCAGCTTCCCTAGCGGGACGGAGACCCAGTACTTC. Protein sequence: CASSFPSGTETQYF.

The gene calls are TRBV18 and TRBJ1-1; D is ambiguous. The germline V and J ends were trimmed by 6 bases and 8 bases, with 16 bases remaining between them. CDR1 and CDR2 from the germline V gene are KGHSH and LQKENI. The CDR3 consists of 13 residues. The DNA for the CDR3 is TGTGCCAGCTCGAGTGATCGGGGTTTGGAAGCTTTCTTT. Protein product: CASSSDRGLEAFF.

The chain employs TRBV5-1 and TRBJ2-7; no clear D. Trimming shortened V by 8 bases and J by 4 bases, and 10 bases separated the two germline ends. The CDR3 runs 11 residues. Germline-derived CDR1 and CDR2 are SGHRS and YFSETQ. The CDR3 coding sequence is TGCGCCAGTCGTCTCGGGTACGAGCAGTACTTC. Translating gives CASRLGYEQYF.

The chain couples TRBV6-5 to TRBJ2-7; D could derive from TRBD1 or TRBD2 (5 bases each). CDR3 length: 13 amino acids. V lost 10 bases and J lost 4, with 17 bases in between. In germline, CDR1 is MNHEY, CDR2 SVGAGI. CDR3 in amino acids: CATCPGPPYEQYF. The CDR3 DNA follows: TGTGCCACCTGCCCGGGACCGCCGTACGAGCAGTACTTC.

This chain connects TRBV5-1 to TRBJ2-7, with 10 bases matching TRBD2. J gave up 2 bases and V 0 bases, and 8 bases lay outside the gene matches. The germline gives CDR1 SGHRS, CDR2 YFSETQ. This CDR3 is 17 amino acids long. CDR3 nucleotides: TGCGCCAGCAGCTTGGGAACGGGGACTAGCGTCCCCTACGAGCAGTACTTC. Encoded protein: CASSLGTGTSVPYEQYF.

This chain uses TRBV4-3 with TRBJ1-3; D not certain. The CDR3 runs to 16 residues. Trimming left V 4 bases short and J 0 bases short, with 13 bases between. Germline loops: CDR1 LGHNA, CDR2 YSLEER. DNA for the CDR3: TGCGCCAGCAGCCCCGAAGCTGGGCTCTCTGGAAACACCATATATTTT. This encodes CASSPEAGLSGNTIYF.